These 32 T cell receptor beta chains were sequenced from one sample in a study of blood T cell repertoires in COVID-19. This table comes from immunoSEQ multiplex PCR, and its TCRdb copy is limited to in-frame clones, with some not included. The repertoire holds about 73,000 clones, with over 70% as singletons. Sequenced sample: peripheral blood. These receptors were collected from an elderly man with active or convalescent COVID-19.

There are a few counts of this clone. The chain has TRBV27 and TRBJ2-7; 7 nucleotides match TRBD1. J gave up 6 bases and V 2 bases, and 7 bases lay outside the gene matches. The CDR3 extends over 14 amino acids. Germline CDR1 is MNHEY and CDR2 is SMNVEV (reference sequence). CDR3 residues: CASSLKDRAGEQYF. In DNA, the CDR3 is TGTGCCAGCAGTTTAAAAGACAGGGCGGGCGAGCAGTACTTC.

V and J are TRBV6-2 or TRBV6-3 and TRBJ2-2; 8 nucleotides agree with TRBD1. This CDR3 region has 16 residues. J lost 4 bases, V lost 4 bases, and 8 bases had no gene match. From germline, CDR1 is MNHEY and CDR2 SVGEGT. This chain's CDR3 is CASSLAGGAGTGELFF. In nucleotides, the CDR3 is TGTGCCAGCAGTTTAGCAGGGGGCGCGGGCACCGGGGAGCTGTTTTTT.

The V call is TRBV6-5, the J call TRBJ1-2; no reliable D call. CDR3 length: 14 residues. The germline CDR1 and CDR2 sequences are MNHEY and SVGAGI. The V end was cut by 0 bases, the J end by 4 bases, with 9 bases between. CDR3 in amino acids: CASSYSGRGYGYTF. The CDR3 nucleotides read TGTGCCAGCAGTTACTCTGGTCGCGGCTATGGCTACACCTTC.

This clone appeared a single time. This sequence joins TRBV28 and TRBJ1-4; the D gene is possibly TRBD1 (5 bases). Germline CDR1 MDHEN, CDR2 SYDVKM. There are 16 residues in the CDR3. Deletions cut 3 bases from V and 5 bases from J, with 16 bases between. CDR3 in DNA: TGTGCCAGCAGTTTGGCAGGGCGAACGGCAAATGAAAAACTGTTTTTT. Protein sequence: CASSLAGRTANEKLFF.

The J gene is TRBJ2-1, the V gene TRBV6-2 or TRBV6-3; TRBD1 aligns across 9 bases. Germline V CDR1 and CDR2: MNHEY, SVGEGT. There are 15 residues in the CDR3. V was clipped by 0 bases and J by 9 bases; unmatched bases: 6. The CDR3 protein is CASSYSGTGTAEQFF. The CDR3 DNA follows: TGTGCCAGCAGTTACTCGGGGACAGGGACGGCTGAGCAGTTCTTC.

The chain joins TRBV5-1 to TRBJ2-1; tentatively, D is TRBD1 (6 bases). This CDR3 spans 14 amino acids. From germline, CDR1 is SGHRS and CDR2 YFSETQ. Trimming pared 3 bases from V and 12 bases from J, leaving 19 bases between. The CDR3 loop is CASSYRDTFNGQFF. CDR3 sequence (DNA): TGCGCCAGCAGCTACCGGGACACTTTTAACGGGCAGTTCTTC. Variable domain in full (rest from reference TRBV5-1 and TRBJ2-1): KAGVTQTPRYLIKTRGQQVTLSCSPISGHRSVSWYQQTPGQGLQFLFEYFSETQRNKGNFPGRFSGRQFSNSRSEMNVSTLELGDSALYLCASSYRDTFNGQFFGPGTRLTVL.

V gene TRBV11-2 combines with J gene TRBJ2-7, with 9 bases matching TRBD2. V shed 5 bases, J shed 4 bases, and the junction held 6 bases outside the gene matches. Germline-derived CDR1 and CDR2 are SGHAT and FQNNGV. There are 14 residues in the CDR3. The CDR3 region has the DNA TGTGCCAGCAGCCCTAGCGGGATTCGTTACGAGCAGTACTTC. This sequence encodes CASSPSGIRYEQYF.

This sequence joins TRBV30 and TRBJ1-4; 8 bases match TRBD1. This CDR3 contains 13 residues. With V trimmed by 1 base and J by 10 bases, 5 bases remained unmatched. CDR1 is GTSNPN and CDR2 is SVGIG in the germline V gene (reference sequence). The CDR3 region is CAWSATTGVKLFF. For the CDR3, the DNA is TGTGCCTGGAGTGCCACGACAGGGGTAAAACTGTTTTTT.

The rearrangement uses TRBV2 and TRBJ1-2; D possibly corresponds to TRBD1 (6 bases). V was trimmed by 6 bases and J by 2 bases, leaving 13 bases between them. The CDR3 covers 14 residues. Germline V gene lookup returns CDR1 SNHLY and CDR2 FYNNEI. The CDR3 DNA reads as TGTGCCAGCAGAGGACAGCTTTCCAACTATGGCTACACCTTC. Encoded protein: CASRGQLSNYGYTF.

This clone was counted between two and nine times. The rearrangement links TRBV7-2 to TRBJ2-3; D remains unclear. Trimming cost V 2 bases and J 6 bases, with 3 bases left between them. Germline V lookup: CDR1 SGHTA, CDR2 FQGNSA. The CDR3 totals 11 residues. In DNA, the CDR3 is TGTGCCAGCAGCTTACCGGATACGCAGTATTTT. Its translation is CASSLPDTQYF.

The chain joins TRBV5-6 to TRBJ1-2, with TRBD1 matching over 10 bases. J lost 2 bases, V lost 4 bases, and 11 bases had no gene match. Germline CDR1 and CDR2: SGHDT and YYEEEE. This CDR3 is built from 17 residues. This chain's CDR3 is CASSGPGQGTTNYGYTF. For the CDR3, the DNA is TGTGCCAGCAGCGGTCCGGGACAGGGGACGACCAACTATGGCTACACCTTC.

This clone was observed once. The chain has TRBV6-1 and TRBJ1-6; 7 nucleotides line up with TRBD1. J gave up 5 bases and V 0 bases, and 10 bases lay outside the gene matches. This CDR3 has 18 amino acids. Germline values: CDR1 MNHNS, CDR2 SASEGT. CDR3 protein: CASSEAPTTGIDNSPLHF. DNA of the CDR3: TGTGCCAGCAGTGAAGCCCCTACGACAGGGATTGATAATTCACCCCTCCACTTT.

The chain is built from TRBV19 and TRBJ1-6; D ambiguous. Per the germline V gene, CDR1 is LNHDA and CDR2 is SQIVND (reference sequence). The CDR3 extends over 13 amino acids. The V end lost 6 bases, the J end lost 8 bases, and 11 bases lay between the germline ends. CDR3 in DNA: TGTGCCAGTAGACCAGGCGGGTATTCACCCCTCCACTTT. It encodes CASRPGGYSPLHF.

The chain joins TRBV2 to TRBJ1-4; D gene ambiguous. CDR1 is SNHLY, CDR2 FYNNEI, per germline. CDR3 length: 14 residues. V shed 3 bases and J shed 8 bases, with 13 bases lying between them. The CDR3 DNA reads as TGTGCCAGCAGTGACTCGCAAACGGTCGAAAAACTGTTTTTT. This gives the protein CASSDSQTVEKLFF.

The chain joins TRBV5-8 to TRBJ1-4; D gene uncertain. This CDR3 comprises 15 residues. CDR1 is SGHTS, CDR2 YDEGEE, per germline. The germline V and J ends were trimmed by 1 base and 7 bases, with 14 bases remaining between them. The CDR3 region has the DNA TGTGCCAGCAGCTTGTTTACCCTAGCGGGTGAAAAACTGTTTTTT. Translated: CASSLFTLAGEKLFF.

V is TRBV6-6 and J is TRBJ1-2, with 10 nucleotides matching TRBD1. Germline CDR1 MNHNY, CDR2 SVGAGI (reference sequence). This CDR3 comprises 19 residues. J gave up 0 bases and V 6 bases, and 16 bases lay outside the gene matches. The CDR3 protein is CASSSLKLTGGETNYGYTF. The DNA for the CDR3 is TGTGCCAGCAGCTCATTAAAATTGACAGGGGGCGAGACTAACTATGGCTACACCTTC.

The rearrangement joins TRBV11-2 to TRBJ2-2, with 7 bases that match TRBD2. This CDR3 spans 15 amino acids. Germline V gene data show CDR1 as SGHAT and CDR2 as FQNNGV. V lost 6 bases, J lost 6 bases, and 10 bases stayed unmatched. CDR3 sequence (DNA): TGTGCCAGCAGTTTCGCGGGAGCCGGTTCCGGGGAGCTGTTTTTT. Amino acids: CASSFAGAGSGELFF.

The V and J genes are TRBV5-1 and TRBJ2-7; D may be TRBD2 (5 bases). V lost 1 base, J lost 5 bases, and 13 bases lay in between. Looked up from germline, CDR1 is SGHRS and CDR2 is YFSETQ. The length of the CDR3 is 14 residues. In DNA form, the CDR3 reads TGCGCCAGCAGCTTGCAATTTCGGGGTAACGAGCAGTACTTC. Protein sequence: CASSLQFRGNEQYF.

CDR3 in DNA: TGTGCCAGCAGTCGACAGGGAAGGTATGCTGAAGCTTTCTTT. This codes for CASSRQGRYAEAFF. The genes are TRBV6-5 and TRBJ1-1; 7 bases agree with TRBD1. Unmatched junction bases numbered 9, after V lost 5 bases and J lost 6 bases. CDR3 length: 14 amino acids. The germline CDR1 and CDR2 sequences are MNHEY and SVGAGI.

The CDR3 is CASAEDRVNIQYF. The DNA for the CDR3 is TGTGCCAGCGCCGAGGACAGGGTTAACATTCAGTACTTC. The genes are TRBV7-8 and TRBJ2-4; TRBD1 agrees at 8 bases. V was clipped by 8 bases and J by 7 bases; unmatched bases: 7. Germline V CDR1 and CDR2: SGHVS, FQNEAQ. This CDR3 has 13 amino acids.

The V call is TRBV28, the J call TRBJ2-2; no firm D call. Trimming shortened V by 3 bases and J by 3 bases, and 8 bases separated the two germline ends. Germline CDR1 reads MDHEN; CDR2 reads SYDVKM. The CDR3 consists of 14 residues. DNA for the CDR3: TGTGCCAGCAGTTTTCACGAGTACACCGGGGAGCTGTTTTTT. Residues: CASSFHEYTGELFF.

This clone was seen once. The CDR3 sequence is CASSKGTDRPLAEQYF. In DNA, the CDR3 is TGTGCCAGCAGCAAAGGAACGGACAGGCCCCTCGCCGAGCAGTACTTC. V and J are TRBV7-2 and TRBJ2-7, with 7 bases identical to TRBD1. The V segment lost 5 bases and the J segment 6 bases; nucleotides outside the gene matches: 16. Germline assignment: CDR1 SGHTA and CDR2 FQGNSA. The CDR3 is made up of 16 amino acids.

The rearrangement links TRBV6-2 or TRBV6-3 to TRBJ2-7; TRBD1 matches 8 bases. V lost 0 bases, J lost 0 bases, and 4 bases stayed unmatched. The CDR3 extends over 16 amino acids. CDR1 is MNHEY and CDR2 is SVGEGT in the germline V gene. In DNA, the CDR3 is TGTGCCAGCAGTTACTCGAAGGGACAGGCCTCCTACGAGCAGTACTTC. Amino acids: CASSYSKGQASYEQYF.

DNA for the CDR3: TGTGCCAGCAGTGTTCGTAGCGGGGGGGCCCTGGAGACCCAGTACTTC. Translated, it gives CASSVRSGGALETQYF. The V gene is TRBV2, the J gene TRBJ2-5; 11 positions agree with TRBD2. Germline V gives CDR1 SNHLY, CDR2 FYNNEI. Trimming removed 4 bases from V and 5 bases from J; junction bases left unmatched: 9. The CDR3 consists of 16 residues.

For the CDR3, the DNA is TGTGCCAGTAACCCCCCGGGGAGGTTCCCTGAAGCTTTCTTT. Its protein product is CASNPPGRFPEAFF. V gene TRBV19 combines with J gene TRBJ1-1; D ambiguous. CDR1 and CDR2 from the germline V gene are LNHDA and SQIVND (reference sequence). The V and J ends lost 7 bases and 6 bases respectively, with 18 bases between them. CDR3 size: 14 residues.

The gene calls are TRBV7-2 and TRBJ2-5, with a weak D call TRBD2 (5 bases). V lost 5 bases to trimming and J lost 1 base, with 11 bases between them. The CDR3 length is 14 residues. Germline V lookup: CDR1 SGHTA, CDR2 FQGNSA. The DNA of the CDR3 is TGTGCCAGCAGCAGGAGGAGATCCCAAGAGACCCAGTACTTC. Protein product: CASSRRRSQETQYF. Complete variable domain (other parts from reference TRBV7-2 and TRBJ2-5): GAGVSQSPSNKVTEKGKDVELRCDPISGHTALYWYRQSLGQGLEFLIYFQGNSAPDKSGLPSDRFSAERTGGSVSTLTIQRTQQEDSAVYLCASSRRRSQETQYFGPGTRLLVL.

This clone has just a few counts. In DNA form, the CDR3 reads TGTGCCAGCAGCCCGGGGGACAGGGGGACCGGGGAGCTGTTTTTT. It codes for CASSPGDRGTGELFF. The chain combines TRBV5-6 with TRBJ2-2; 11 bases map to TRBD1. CDR1 and CDR2 (germline): SGHDT, YYEEEE. CDR3 size: 15 residues. The V gene end was trimmed by 4 bases and the J gene end by 5 bases; junction bases not matched to a gene: 4.

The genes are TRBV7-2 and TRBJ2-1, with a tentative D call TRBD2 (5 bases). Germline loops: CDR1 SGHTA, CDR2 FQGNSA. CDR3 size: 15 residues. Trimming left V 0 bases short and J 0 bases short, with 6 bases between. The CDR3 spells CASSLAGSSYNEQFF. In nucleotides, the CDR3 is TGTGCCAGCAGCTTAGCGGGGAGCTCCTACAATGAGCAGTTCTTC.

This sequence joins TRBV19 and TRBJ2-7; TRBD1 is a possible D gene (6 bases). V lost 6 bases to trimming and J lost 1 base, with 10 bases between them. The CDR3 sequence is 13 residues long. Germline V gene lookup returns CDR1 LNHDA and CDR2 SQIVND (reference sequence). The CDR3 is CASSRQVSYEQYF. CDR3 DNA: TGTGCCAGTAGCCGACAGGTTTCCTACGAGCAGTACTTC.

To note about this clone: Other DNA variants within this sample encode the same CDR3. This CDR3 reads CAWSRDRVNYGYTF. In DNA, the CDR3 is TGTGCCTGGAGTCGGGACAGGGTCAACTATGGCTACACCTTC. V is TRBV30 and J is TRBJ1-2; 9 bases align to TRBD1. The germline V gene encodes CDR1 GTSNPN and CDR2 SVGIG (reference sequence). This CDR3 has 14 residues. V was clipped by 2 bases and J by 2 bases; unmatched bases: 3.

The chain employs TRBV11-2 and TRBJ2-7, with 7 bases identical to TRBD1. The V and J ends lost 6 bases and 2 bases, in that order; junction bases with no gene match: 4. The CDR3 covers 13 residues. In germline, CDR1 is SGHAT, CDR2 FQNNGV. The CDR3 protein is CASRLDRTYEQYF. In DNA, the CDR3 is TGTGCCAGCAGATTGGACAGGACCTACGAGCAGTACTTC.

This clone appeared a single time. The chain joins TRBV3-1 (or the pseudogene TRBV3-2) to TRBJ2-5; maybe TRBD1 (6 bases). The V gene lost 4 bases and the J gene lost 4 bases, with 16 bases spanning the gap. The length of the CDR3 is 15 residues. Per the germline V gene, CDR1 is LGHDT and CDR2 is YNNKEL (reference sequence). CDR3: CASSLRQAIGETQYF. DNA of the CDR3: TGTGCCAGCAGCCTTAGACAGGCTATTGGAGAGACCCAGTACTTC.